The 9 T cell receptor beta chains below come from one sample, sequenced in a study of siplizumab effects on memory and regulatory T cells. TCRdb's table, derived via immunoSEQ multiplex PCR, lists solely in-frame clones and lacks some. Of approximately 91,000 clones in the sample, approximately 95% were seen once. What was sequenced was CD8+ T cells sorted from blood. The receptors originated from a human donor in good health.

The V gene is TRBV30, the J gene TRBJ2-6; D unclear. Germline loops: CDR1 GTSNPN, CDR2 SVGIG (reference sequence). Trimming shortened V by 6 bases and J by 2 bases, and 8 bases separated the two germline ends. The CDR3 is 13 residues long. In DNA form, the CDR3 reads TGTGCCTGCACCACAGCTGGGGCCAACGTCCTGACTTTC. Translation gives CACTTAGANVLTF.

DNA of the CDR3: TGTGCCAGTACCTCCGGGACTAGAGGGAGTAATGAGCAGTTCTTC. Its translation: CASTSGTRGSNEQFF. The rearrangement links TRBV19 to TRBJ2-1; 8 bases are a match to TRBD2. Germline lookup yields CDR1 LNHDA and CDR2 SQIVND (reference sequence). The CDR3 runs 15 residues. J lost 7 bases, V lost 7 bases, and 12 bases had no gene match.

The V call is TRBV9, the J call TRBJ2-5; 8 bases are shared with TRBD1. Trimming took 0 bases from V and 2 from J; bases not matched to a gene: 9. Germline V lookup: CDR1 SGDLS, CDR2 YYNGEE. This CDR3 region has 17 residues. This CDR3 is CASSVAWAGGGQETQYF. The CDR3 nucleotides read TGTGCCAGCAGCGTAGCTTGGGCAGGGGGCGGACAAGAGACCCAGTACTTC. Combining the CDR3 with reference TRBV9 and TRBJ2-5 gives the whole variable domain DSGVTQTPKHLITATGQRVTLRCSPRSGDLSVYWYQQSLDQGLQFLIQYYNGEERAKGNILERFSAQQFPDLHSELNLSSLELGDSALYFCASSVAWAGGGQETQYFGPGTRLLVL.

The rearrangement joins TRBV4-1 to TRBJ2-3; weak D call: TRBD2 (5 bases). The CDR3 runs 15 residues. The ends were cut back, 1 base at V and 5 bases at J, with 13 bases in the middle. CDR1 and CDR2 (germline): MGHRA, YSYEKL. Here the CDR3 DNA reads TGCGCCAGCAGCCAAGTTCCGGGTGCGGGAGATACGCAGTATTTT. This codes for CASSQVPGAGDTQYF.

The chain recombines TRBV28 with TRBJ2-5; a possible D gene is TRBD1 (6 bases). V lost 8 bases, J lost 4 bases, and 14 bases lay in between. The germline V gene encodes CDR1 MDHEN and CDR2 SYDVKM. This CDR3 contains 13 residues. The CDR3, as DNA: TGTGCCAGCGAAAACCAGGGGCGAGAGACCCAGTACTTC. Translation gives CASENQGRETQYF. The full variable domain, its missing parts supplied by reference TRBV28 and TRBJ2-5, is DVKVTQSSRYLVKRTGEKVFLECVQDMDHENMFWYRQDPGLGLRLIYFSYDVKMKEKGDIPEGYSVSREKKERFSLILESASTNQTSMYLCASENQGRETQYFGPGTRLLVL.

This sequence joins TRBV9 and TRBJ2-7, with 13 bases lining up with TRBD2. The CDR3 consists of 16 residues. Germline V gives CDR1 SGDLS, CDR2 YYNGEE. The V segment lost 3 bases and the J segment 4 bases; nucleotides outside the gene matches: 7. The CDR3 region is CASSADGLAGEYEQYF. The DNA for the CDR3 is TGTGCCAGCAGCGCAGACGGACTAGCGGGAGAATACGAGCAGTACTTC. The whole variable domain, filled in from reference TRBV9 and TRBJ2-7, reads DSGVTQTPKHLITATGQRVTLRCSPRSGDLSVYWYQQSLDQGLQFLIQYYNGEERAKGNILERFSAQQFPDLHSELNLSSLELGDSALYFCASSADGLAGEYEQYFGPGTRLTVT.

V usage is TRBV4-1 and J usage is TRBJ1-1; D perhaps matches TRBD1 (6 bases). Looked up from germline, CDR1 is MGHRA and CDR2 is YSYEKL. Trimming removed 1 base at V and 4 bases at J, with 13 bases between. This CDR3 has 15 amino acids. Here the CDR3 DNA reads TGCGCCAGCAGCCAAGTGTCAGGGGCGGGCACTGAAGCTTTCTTT. As protein: CASSQVSGAGTEAFF.

V is TRBV19 and J is TRBJ2-7; TRBD1 agrees at 7 bases. The germline gives CDR1 LNHDA, CDR2 SQIVND (reference sequence). Trimming at V came to 2 bases and at J to 5 bases, leaving 9 bases not matched to a gene. The CDR3 consists of 15 residues. The CDR3 loop reads CASSIYNRGLDEQYF. The DNA for the CDR3 is TGTGCCAGTAGTATATATAACAGGGGCCTCGACGAGCAGTACTTC.

This clone was observed a single time. The chain couples TRBV27 to TRBJ1-5; the D is unclear. The germline V gene has CDR1 MNHEY and CDR2 SMNVEV (reference sequence). V shed 3 bases and J shed 4 bases, with 7 bases lying between them. This CDR3 is built from 13 residues. DNA of the CDR3: TGTGCCAGCAGTTTGAGTCAAAATCAGCCCCAGCATTTT. Protein: CASSLSQNQPQHF.